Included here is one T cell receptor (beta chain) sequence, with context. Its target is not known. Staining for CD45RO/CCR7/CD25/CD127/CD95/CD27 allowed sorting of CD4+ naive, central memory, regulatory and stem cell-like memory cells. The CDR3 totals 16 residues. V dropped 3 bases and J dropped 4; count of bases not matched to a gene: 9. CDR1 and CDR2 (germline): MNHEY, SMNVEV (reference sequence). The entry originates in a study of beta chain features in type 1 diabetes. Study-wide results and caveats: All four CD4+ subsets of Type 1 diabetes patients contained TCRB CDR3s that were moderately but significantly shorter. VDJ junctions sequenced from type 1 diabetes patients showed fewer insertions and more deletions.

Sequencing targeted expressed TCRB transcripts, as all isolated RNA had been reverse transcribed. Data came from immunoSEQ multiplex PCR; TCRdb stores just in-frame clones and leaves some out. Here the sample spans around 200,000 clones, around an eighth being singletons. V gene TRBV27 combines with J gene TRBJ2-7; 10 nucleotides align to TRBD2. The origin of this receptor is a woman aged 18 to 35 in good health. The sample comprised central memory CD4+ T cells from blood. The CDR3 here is CASSFESAGGMYEQYF. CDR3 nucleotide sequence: TGTGCCAGCAGTTTCGAGTCAGCGGGAGGGATGTACGAGCAGTACTTC.